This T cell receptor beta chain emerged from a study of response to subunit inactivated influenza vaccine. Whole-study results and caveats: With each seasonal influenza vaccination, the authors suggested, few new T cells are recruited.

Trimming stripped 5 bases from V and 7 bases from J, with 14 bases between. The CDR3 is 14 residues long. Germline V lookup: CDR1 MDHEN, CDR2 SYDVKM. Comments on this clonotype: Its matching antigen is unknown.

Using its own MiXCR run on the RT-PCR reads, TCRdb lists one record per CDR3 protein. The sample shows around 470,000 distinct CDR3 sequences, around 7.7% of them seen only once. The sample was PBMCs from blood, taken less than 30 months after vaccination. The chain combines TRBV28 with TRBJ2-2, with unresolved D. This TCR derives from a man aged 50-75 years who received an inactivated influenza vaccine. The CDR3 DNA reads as TGTGCCAGCAGTCCACTTTCCTTGGTCGGGGAGCTGTTTTTT. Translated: CASSPLSLVGELFF.